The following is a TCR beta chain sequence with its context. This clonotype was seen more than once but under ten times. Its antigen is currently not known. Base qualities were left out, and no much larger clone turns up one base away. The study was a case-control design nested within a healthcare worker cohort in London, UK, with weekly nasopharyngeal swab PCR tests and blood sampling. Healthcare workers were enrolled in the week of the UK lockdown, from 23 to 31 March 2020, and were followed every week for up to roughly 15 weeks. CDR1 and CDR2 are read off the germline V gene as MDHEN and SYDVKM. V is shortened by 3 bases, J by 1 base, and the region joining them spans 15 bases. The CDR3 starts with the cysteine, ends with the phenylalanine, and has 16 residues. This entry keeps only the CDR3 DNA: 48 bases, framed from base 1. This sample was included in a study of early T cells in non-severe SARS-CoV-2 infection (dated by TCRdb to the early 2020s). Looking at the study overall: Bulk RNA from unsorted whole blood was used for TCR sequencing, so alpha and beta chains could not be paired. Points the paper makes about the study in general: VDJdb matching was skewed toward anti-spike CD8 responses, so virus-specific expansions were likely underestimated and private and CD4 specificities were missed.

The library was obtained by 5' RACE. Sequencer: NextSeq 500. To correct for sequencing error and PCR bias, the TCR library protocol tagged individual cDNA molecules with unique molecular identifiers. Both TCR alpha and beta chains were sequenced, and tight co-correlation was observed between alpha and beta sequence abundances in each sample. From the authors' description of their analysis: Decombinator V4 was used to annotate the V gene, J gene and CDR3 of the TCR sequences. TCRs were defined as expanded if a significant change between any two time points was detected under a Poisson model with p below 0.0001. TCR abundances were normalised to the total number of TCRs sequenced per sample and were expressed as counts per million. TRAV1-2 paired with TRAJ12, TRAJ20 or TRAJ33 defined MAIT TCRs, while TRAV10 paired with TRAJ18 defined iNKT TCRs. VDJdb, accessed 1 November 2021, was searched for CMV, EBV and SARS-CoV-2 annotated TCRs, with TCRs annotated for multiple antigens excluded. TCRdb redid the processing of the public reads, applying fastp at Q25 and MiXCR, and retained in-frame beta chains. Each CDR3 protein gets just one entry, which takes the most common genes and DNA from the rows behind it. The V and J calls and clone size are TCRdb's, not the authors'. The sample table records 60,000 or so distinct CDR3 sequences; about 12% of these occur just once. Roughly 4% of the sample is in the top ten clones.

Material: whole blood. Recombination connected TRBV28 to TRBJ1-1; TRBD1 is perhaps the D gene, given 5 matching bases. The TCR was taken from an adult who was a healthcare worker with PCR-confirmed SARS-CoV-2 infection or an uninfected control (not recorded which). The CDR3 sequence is CASSFPEGRPNTEAFF. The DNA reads TGTGCCAGCAGTTTCCCCGAGGGGAGACCGAACACTGAAGCTTTCTTT.